The clone carrying this TCR beta chain showed up just a few times. No antigen is known for it. The data are from a study of early T cells in non-severe SARS-CoV-2 infection. Whole-study context: Sequencing input comprised bulk RNA from unsorted whole blood; chain pairing was not available.

General study points: In VDJdb matching, anti-spike CD8 responses were favored while private and CD4 specificities went missing.

From germline, CDR1 is SGHRS and CDR2 YFSETQ. The CDR3 extends over 14 amino acids. Trimming cost V 0 bases and J 6 bases, with 11 bases left between them. Separate cDNA molecules each had unique molecular identifiers attached to them. TCRdb re-derived calls from the 5' RACE reads in MiXCR, one entry per CDR3 protein. Of some 71,000 distinct CDR3 sequences listed, over 9.5% are singletons. The chain employs TRBV5-1 and TRBJ2-3; D may correspond to TRBD1 or TRBD2 (5 bases each). This clonotype was sampled from an adult who was a healthcare worker with PCR-confirmed SARS-CoV-2 infection or an uninfected control (not recorded which). The source was whole blood, collected at baseline. The CDR3 nucleotides read TGCGCCAGCAGCTTGGGGGGGAGTAAGGATACGCAGTATTTT. This codes for CASSLGGSKDTQYF.